Listed below are T cell receptor beta chains from one sample, sequenced in a study of shared clonotypes between healthy human individuals. The protocol was immunoSEQ multiplex PCR, while the TCRdb copy is restricted to in-frame clones and leaves out a portion. This sample has around 640,000 clones, with 90% to 97% found just once. The sample taken for sequencing was naive CD8+ T cells sorted from blood. These receptors came from a woman aged 25 to 39 in good health. CDR3s include the opening cysteine and the closing phenylalanine or tryptophan. The D gene is left open where the match is weak. The size of a clone is reported for some rows only, either as once, few or many, or as a class for expanded clones.

V gene,J gene,clone size,D gene,CDR3 protein,CDR3 DNA
TRBV27,TRBJ1-2,-,-,CASSLDGGTYGYTF,TGTGCCAGCAGCCTGGACGGGGGAACGTATGGCTACACCTTC
TRBV15,TRBJ1-2,-,-,CATSGGVGFYGYTF,TGTGCCACCAGCGGCGGGGTAGGGTTCTATGGCTACACCTTC
TRBV27,TRBJ2-1,once,-,CASSLLGGEQFF,TGTGCCAGCAGCCTTCTCGGGGGCGAGCAGTTCTTC
TRBV2,TRBJ2-3,-,TRBD2,CAGKRTSERTDTQYF,TGTGCCGGTAAACGGACTAGCGAACGCACAGATACGCAGTATTTT
TRBV29-1,TRBJ2-1,-,TRBD2,CSVGTTNEQFF,TGCAGCGTCGGGACTACAAATGAGCAGTTCTTC
TRBV28,TRBJ2-7,-,TRBD2,CASSSAPSGRSYEQYF,TGTGCCAGCAGCTCCGCTCCTAGCGGGAGGTCCTACGAGCAGTACTTC
TRBV28,TRBJ2-1,-,-,CASSTADRTYNEQFF,TGTGCCAGCAGTACCGCAGACAGGACTTACAATGAGCAGTTCTTC
TRBV2,TRBJ1-5,-,-,CASSVGQPQHF,TGTGCCAGCAGTGTGGGCCAGCCCCAGCATTTT
TRBV25-1,TRBJ1-4,-,-,CASSLATNEKLFF,TGTGCCAGCAGCCTTGCAACTAATGAAAAACTGTTTTTT
TRBV7-9,TRBJ2-5,-,TRBD2,CASSESSGSHPETQYF,TGTGCCAGCAGCGAATCTAGCGGGAGCCACCCAGAGACCCAGTACTTC
TRBV13,TRBJ2-7,-,-,CASSLGQWSSYEQYF,TGTGCCAGCAGCTTAGGGCAGTGGAGCTCCTACGAGCAGTACTTC
TRBV28,TRBJ2-3,once,TRBD2,CASSASGRLTDTQYF,TGTGCCAGCAGTGCTAGCGGGAGGTTGACAGATACGCAGTATTTT
TRBV4-1,TRBJ2-7,-,-,CASSRMGGARGTSSYEQYF,TGCGCCAGCAGCCGAATGGGTGGAGCTCGGGGGACCAGCTCCTACGAGCAGTACTTC
TRBV27,TRBJ1-2,-,-,CASSFIPGENYGYTF,TGTGCCAGCAGTTTCATTCCAGGGGAGAACTATGGCTACACCTTC
TRBV5-4,TRBJ2-7,once,TRBD2,CASSLIPGGSSYEQYF,TGTGCCAGCAGCCTCATTCCGGGGGGATCCTCCTACGAGCAGTACTTC